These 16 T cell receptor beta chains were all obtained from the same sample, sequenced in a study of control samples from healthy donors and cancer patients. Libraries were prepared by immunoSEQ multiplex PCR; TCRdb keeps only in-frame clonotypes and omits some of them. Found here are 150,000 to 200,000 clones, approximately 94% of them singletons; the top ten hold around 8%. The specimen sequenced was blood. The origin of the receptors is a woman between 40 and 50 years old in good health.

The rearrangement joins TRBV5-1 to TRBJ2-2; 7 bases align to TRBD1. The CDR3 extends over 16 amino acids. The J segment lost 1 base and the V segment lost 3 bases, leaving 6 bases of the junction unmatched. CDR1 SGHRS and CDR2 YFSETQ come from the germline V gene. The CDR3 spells CASSWTGGQNTGELFF. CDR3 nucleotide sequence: TGCGCCAGCAGCTGGACAGGAGGTCAGAACACCGGGGAGCTGTTTTTT.

CDR3 DNA sequence: TGTGCCAGTAGTCTAGGAGCGGGAGGCTTCTATGAGCAGTTCTTC. Translating it yields CASSLGAGGFYEQFF. The V and J genes are TRBV19 and TRBJ2-1; 9 nucleotides align to TRBD2. The CDR3 length is 15 residues. Germline CDR1 and CDR2: LNHDA and SQIVND (reference sequence). V lost 5 bases, J lost 8 bases, and 10 bases stayed unmatched.

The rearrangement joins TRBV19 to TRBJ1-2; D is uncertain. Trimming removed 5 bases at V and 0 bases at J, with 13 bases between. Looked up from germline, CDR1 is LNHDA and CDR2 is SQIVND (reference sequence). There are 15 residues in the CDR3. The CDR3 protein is CASSAPNAANYGYTF. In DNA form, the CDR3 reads TGTGCCAGTAGTGCCCCAAACGCCGCTAACTATGGCTACACCTTC.

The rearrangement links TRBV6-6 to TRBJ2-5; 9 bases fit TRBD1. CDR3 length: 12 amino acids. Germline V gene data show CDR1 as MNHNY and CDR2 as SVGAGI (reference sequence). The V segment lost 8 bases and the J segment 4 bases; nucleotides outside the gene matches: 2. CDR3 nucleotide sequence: TGTGCCAGCCGACAGGGGGTAGAGACCCAGTACTTC. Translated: CASRQGVETQYF.

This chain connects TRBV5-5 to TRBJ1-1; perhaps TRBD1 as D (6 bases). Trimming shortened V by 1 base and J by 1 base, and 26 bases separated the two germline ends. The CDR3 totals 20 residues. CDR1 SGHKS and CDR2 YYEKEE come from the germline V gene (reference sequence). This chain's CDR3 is CASSLRPGGALRPTNTEAFF. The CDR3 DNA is TGTGCCAGCAGCTTGCGGCCCGGGGGCGCTTTACGACCGACGAACACTGAAGCTTTCTTT.

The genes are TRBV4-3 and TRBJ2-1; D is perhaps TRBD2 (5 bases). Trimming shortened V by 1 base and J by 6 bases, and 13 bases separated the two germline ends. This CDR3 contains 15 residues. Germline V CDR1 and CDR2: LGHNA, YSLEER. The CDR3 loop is CASSQVRGNRNEQFF. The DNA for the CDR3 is TGCGCCAGCAGCCAAGTCCGGGGTAACCGCAATGAGCAGTTCTTC.

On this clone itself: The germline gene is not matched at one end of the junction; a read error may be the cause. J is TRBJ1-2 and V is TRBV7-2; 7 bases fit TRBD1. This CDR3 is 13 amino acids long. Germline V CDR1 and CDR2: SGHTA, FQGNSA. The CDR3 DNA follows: TGTGCCAGCAGCCTAGGGGCGCAGGGGGTTCCCTCCTTC. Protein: CASSLGAQGVPSF.

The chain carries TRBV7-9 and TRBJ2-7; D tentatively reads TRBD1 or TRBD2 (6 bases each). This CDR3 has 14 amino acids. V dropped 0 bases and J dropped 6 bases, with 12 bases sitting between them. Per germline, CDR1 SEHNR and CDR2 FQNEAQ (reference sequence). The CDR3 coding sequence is TGTGCCAGCAGCTTAGCCAGGGGAGGTAGCGAGCAGTACTTC. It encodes CASSLARGGSEQYF. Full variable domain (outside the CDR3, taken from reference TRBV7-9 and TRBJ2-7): DTGVSQNPRHKITKRGQNVTFRCDPISEHNRLYWYRQTLGQGPEFLTYFQNEAQLEKSRLLSDRFSAERPKGSFSTLEIQRTEQGDSAMYLCASSLARGGSEQYFGPGTRLTVT.

CDR3 in DNA: TGCGCCAGCAGCCAAGGACAGAATCAGCCCCAGCATTTT. Its protein is CASSQGQNQPQHF. V usage is TRBV5-1 and J usage is TRBJ1-5; perhaps TRBD1 as D (6 bases). Germline-derived CDR1 and CDR2 are SGHRS and YFSETQ. The CDR3 has 13 amino acids. With 4 bases removed from V and 4 bases from J, the gap between germline ends came to 9 bases.

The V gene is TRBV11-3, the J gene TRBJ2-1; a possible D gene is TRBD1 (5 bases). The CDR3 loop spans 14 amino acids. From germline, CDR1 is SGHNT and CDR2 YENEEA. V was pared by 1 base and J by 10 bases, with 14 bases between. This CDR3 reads CASSLGRVGNEQFF. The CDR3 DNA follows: TGTGCCAGCAGCTTAGGCAGGGTTGGGAACGAGCAGTTCTTC.

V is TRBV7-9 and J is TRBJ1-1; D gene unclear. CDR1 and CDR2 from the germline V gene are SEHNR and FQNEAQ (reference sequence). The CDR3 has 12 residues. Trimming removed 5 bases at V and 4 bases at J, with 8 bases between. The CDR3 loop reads CASSPRLTEAFF. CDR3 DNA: TGTGCCAGCAGCCCGCGACTCACTGAAGCTTTCTTT.

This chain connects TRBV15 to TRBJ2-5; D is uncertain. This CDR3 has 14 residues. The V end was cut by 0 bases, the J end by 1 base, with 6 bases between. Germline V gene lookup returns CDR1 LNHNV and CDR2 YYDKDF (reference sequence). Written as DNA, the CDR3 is TGTGCCACCAGCAGAGATGGGCCCCAAGAGACCCAGTACTTC. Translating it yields CATSRDGPQETQYF.

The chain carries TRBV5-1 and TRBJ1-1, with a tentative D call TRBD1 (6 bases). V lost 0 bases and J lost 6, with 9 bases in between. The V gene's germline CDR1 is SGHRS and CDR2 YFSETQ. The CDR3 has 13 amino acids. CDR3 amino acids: CASSLDRASEAFF. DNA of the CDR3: TGCGCCAGCAGCTTGGACAGGGCTTCTGAAGCTTTCTTT.

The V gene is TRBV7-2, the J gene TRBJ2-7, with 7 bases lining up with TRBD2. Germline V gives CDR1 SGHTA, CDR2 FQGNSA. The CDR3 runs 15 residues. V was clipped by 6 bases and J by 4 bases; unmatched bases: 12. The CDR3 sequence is CASRSVVRGIYEQYF. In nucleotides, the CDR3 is TGTGCCAGCAGATCGGTGGTGCGGGGGATATACGAGCAGTACTTC. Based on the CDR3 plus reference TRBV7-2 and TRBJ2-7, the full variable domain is GAGVSQSPSNKVTEKGKDVELRCDPISGHTALYWYRQSLGQGLEFLIYFQGNSAPDKSGLPSDRFSAERTGGSVSTLTIQRTQQEDSAVYLCASRSVVRGIYEQYFGPGTRLTVT.

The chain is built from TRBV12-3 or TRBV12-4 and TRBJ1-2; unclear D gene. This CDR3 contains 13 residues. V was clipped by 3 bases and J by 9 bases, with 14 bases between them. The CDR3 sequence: CASSFQQAWSYTF. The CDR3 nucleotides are TGTGCCAGCAGTTTCCAGCAGGCCTGGAGCTACACCTTC.

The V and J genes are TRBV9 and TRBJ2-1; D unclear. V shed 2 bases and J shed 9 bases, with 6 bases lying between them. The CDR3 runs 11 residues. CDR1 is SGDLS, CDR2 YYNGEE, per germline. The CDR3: CASSVKSEQFF. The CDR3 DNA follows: TGTGCCAGCAGCGTTAAATCTGAGCAGTTCTTC.